What follows are 23 T cell receptor beta chains derived from one specimen sequenced in a study of early T cells in non-severe SARS-CoV-2 infection. Using its own MiXCR run on the 5' RACE reads, TCRdb lists one record per CDR3 protein. This sample has some 40,000 distinct CDR3 sequences, with approximately 4.6% found just once. Sequenced input: whole blood. These receptor sequences come from an adult who was a healthcare worker with PCR-confirmed SARS-CoV-2 infection or an uninfected control (not recorded which).

This clonotype was seen a few times. The J gene is TRBJ2-7, the V gene TRBV7-9; D is perhaps TRBD2 (6 bases). Trimming took 5 bases from V and 5 from J, leaving 19 bases between them. This CDR3 contains 15 residues. Germline V gene lookup returns CDR1 SEHNR and CDR2 FQNEAQ (reference sequence). The CDR3 is CASSHLFGGSHEQYF. The DNA for the CDR3 is TGTGCCAGCAGCCATCTCTTCGGGGGAAGTCACGAGCAGTACTTC.

In this sample, this clonotype turned up many times. V gene TRBV7-3 combines with J gene TRBJ2-7, with 7 bases identical to TRBD2. The V segment lost 5 bases and the J segment 2 bases; nucleotides outside the gene matches: 3. Per germline, CDR1 SGHTA and CDR2 FQGTGA. The CDR3 runs 13 residues. The CDR3 is CASSPGGTYEQYF. The DNA for the CDR3 is TGTGCCAGCAGCCCGGGGGGTACCTACGAGCAGTACTTC.

This clonotype was counted many times. This chain links TRBV10-3 with TRBJ2-7, with D uncertain. In germline, CDR1 is ENHRY, CDR2 SYGVKD. This CDR3 comprises 12 residues. The V end was cut by 6 bases, the J end by 6 bases, with 12 bases between. The CDR3 DNA reads TGTGCCATCAGGGACGGGCTGGTCGAGCAGTACTTC. As protein: CAIRDGLVEQYF.

V is TRBV14 and J is TRBJ1-2; D is undetermined. Germline-derived CDR1 and CDR2 are SGHDN and FVKESK. The CDR3 loop spans 13 amino acids. The V end was cut by 0 bases, the J end by 4 bases, with 6 bases between. CDR3 in amino acids: CASSQDLGYGYTF. In DNA, the CDR3 is TGTGCCAGCAGCCAAGATCTGGGCTATGGCTACACCTTC.

The sample holds many counts of this clonotype. This sequence joins TRBV20-1 and TRBJ1-3; D call uncertain. The CDR3 loop spans 15 amino acids. V shed 3 bases and J shed 0 bases, with 12 bases lying between them. Germline CDR1 is DFQATT and CDR2 is SNEGSKA (reference sequence). CDR3 DNA sequence: TGCAGTGCTAGTGAATGGAATTACTCTGGAAACACCATATATTTT. This codes for CSASEWNYSGNTIYF.

The chain recombines TRBV13 with TRBJ2-5, with D perhaps matching TRBD1 or TRBD2 (5 bases each). V was shortened by 6 bases and J by 1 base, with 6 bases between the two germline ends. The CDR3 runs 12 residues. The germline V gene encodes CDR1 PRHDT and CDR2 FYEKMQ (reference sequence). CDR3 region: CASRRGQETQYF. The CDR3 nucleotides read TGTGCCAGCAGGAGGGGCCAAGAGACCCAGTACTTC.

This clonotype came up many times. The J gene is TRBJ1-3, the V gene TRBV12-3 or TRBV12-4; D gene uncertain. The CDR3 extends over 13 amino acids. The V end lost 3 bases, the J end lost 2 bases, and 5 bases lay between the germline ends. CDR3 loop: CASSLPAGNTIYF. CDR3 DNA: TGTGCCAGCAGTTTGCCAGCTGGAAACACCATATATTTT.

In this sample, this clonotype turned up many times. The chain has TRBV6-6 and TRBJ2-5; no clear D gene. Trimming took 6 bases from V and 1 from J, leaving 6 bases between them. CDR3 length equals 12 residues. Germline CDR1 is MNHNY and CDR2 is SVGAGI (reference sequence). The CDR3 DNA sequence: TGTGCCAGCAGGCAGCCCCAAGAGACCCAGTACTTC. It is translated as CASRQPQETQYF.

This clonotype has a count of ten or more. The chain couples TRBV7-6 to TRBJ1-1, with D hard to call. Between the trimmed V and J ends, which lost 1 base and 4 bases, there was a span of 13 bases. Germline values: CDR1 SGHVS, CDR2 FNYEAQ. This CDR3 contains 15 residues. The CDR3 sequence: CASSLVGRGSTEAFF. Here the CDR3 DNA reads TGTGCCAGCAGCTTAGTAGGGCGGGGATCCACTGAAGCTTTCTTT.

In this sample, this clonotype turned up many times. The chain is built from TRBV7-8 and TRBJ1-5; D perhaps matches TRBD1 (5 bases). Germline V gene data show CDR1 as SGHVS and CDR2 as FQNEAQ. Trimming removed 1 base at V and 2 bases at J, with 9 bases between. This CDR3 is built from 15 residues. The CDR3, as DNA: TGTGCCAGCAGCTTAGGAATGGGGGGCAATCAGCCCCAGCATTTT. Its translation: CASSLGMGGNQPQHF.

The rearrangement uses TRBV4-2 and TRBJ2-7, with a possible D match to TRBD2 (6 bases). The V gene's germline CDR1 is LGHNA and CDR2 YNFKEQ. V lost 0 bases to trimming and J lost 2 bases, with 14 bases between them. The CDR3 length is 16 residues. The CDR3 DNA reads as TGTGCCAGCAGCCAAGATCGAGCTAGCGTTACCTACGAGCAGTACTTC. This codes for CASSQDRASVTYEQYF.

This clonotype was picked up a small number of times. J is TRBJ1-6 and V is TRBV18, with a weak D call TRBD1 (5 bases). The CDR3 runs to 14 residues. Between the trimmed V and J ends, which lost 3 bases and 9 bases, there was a span of 12 bases. Germline CDR1 is KGHSH and CDR2 is LQKENI. The CDR3 reads CASSPRGGISPLHF. In nucleotides, the CDR3 is TGTGCCAGCTCACCCCGGGGCGGAATTTCACCCCTCCACTTT.

This clonotype has ten or more counts. The chain joins TRBV12-3 or TRBV12-4 to TRBJ2-7, with D perhaps matching TRBD2 (6 bases). V was clipped by 5 bases and J by 2 bases, with 13 bases between them. The CDR3 sequence is 14 residues long. The CDR3 region has the DNA TGTGCCAGCAGTGCCCTCGGGGGAACCTACGAGCAGTACTTC. Translating it yields CASSALGGTYEQYF.

This clonotype was detected ten times or more. This chain links TRBV5-4 with TRBJ1-2; the match to TRBD1 covers 10 bases. V dropped 4 bases and J dropped 1; count of bases not matched to a gene: 10. CDR1 is SGHNT and CDR2 is YYREEE in the germline V gene (reference sequence). The CDR3 is made up of 17 amino acids. CDR3 amino acids: CASSPGGQGGLNYGYTF. The CDR3 DNA is TGTGCCAGCAGCCCGGGAGGACAGGGGGGACTTAACTATGGCTACACCTTC.

The chain links TRBV7-3 to TRBJ2-3; TRBD2 agrees at 7 bases. This CDR3 region has 15 residues. The V gene end was trimmed by 1 base and the J gene end by 6 bases; junction bases not matched to a gene: 7. CDR1 and CDR2 from the germline V gene are SGHTA and FQGTGA. Here the CDR3 DNA reads TGTGCCAGCAGCTTAATCGCTAGCGGTCGGGATACGCAGTATTTT. It codes for CASSLIASGRDTQYF.

The rearrangement links TRBV7-6 to TRBJ2-2; 7 nucleotides align to TRBD1. The V segment lost 1 base and the J segment 6 bases; nucleotides outside the gene matches: 5. The CDR3 totals 15 residues. Per the germline V gene, CDR1 is SGHVS and CDR2 is FNYEAQ. DNA of the CDR3: TGTGCCAGCAGCTTAGTCGACAGGGCGGCCGGGGAGCTGTTTTTT. Translated: CASSLVDRAAGELFF. Looking up the rest from reference TRBV7-6 and TRBJ2-2 gives the full variable domain: GAGVSQSPRYKVTKRGQDVALRCDPISGHVSLYWYRQALGQGPEFLTYFNYEAQQDKSGLPNDRFSAERPEGSISTLTIQRTEQRDSAMYRCASSLVDRAAGELFFGEGSRLTVL.

This clonotype was observed a handful of times. The chain is built from TRBV19 and TRBJ2-1, with D tentatively TRBD2 (5 bases). There are 13 residues in the CDR3. The germline V and J ends were trimmed by 3 bases and 6 bases, with 9 bases remaining between them. The germline gives CDR1 LNHDA, CDR2 SQIVND (reference sequence). CDR3 residues: CASSILRANEQFF. The DNA for the CDR3 is TGTGCCAGTAGTATTCTGAGGGCCAATGAGCAGTTCTTC. The whole variable domain, remainder taken from reference TRBV19 and TRBJ2-1, is DGGITQSPKYLFRKEGQNVTLSCEQNLNHDAMYWYRQDPGQGLRLIYYSQIVNDFQKGDIAEGYSVSREKKESFPLTVTSAQKNPTAFYLCASSILRANEQFFGPGTRLTVL.

This clonotype has ten or more counts. The chain uses TRBV11-2 and TRBJ2-4; D is uncertain. Germline V lookup: CDR1 SGHAT, CDR2 FQNNGV. CDR3 length: 17 residues. V shed 5 bases and J shed 1 base, with 18 bases lying between them. The CDR3 bases are TGTGCCAGCAGCCACCGCGGTGAGGTCGTGGCCAAAAACATTCAGTACTTC. This gives the protein CASSHRGEVVAKNIQYF.

The sample holds many counts of this clonotype. The chain uses TRBV7-9 and TRBJ2-1; 10 nucleotides align to TRBD1. Unmatched junction bases numbered 8, after V lost 3 bases and J lost 9 bases. The germline gives CDR1 SEHNR, CDR2 FQNEAQ (reference sequence). The CDR3 covers 15 residues. The CDR3 is CASSFDRGPLLEQFF. CDR3 sequence (DNA): TGTGCCAGCAGCTTCGACAGGGGGCCACTACTTGAGCAGTTCTTC.

This clonotype was seen repeatedly, ten times or more. The rearrangement uses TRBV20-1 and TRBJ2-1; 10 bases align to TRBD2. The CDR3 runs 16 residues. Germline V gene data show CDR1 as DFQATT and CDR2 as SNEGSKA (reference sequence). With 3 bases clipped from V and 7 bases from J, the junction kept 12 bases outside the gene matches. The CDR3 DNA is TGCAGTGCTAGTTTGTCTCTAGCGGGGGCAGGGAATGAGCAGTTCTTC. It codes for CSASLSLAGAGNEQFF.

J is TRBJ1-5 and V is TRBV12-3 or TRBV12-4; 7 nucleotides line up with TRBD1. This CDR3 spans 14 amino acids. V lost 6 bases and J lost 9; bases outside the gene matches: 11. The DNA for the CDR3 is TGTGCCAGCAGCACCGGGACAGTAAATAGGCCCCAGCATTTT. Translating gives CASSTGTVNRPQHF.

This clonotype was counted at least ten times. The chain combines TRBV3-1 with TRBJ1-1; tentatively, D is TRBD1 (5 bases). Germline V gives CDR1 LGHDT, CDR2 YNNKEL (reference sequence). Between the trimmed V and J ends, which lost 0 bases and 6 bases, there was a span of 11 bases. The CDR3 has 14 residues. The CDR3 loop is CASSQDEGIPEAFF. The CDR3 nucleotides read TGTGCCAGCAGCCAAGACGAGGGGATCCCTGAAGCTTTCTTT.

The genes are TRBV29-1 and TRBJ1-2; D gene uncertain. This CDR3 has 13 amino acids. The germline CDR1 and CDR2 sequences are SQVTM and ANQGSEA. V shed 6 bases and J shed 8 bases, with 19 bases lying between them. The DNA of the CDR3 is TGCAGCGTCCCAAGAAGTCAGGCAAAAGGCTACACCTTC. This gives the protein CSVPRSQAKGYTF.